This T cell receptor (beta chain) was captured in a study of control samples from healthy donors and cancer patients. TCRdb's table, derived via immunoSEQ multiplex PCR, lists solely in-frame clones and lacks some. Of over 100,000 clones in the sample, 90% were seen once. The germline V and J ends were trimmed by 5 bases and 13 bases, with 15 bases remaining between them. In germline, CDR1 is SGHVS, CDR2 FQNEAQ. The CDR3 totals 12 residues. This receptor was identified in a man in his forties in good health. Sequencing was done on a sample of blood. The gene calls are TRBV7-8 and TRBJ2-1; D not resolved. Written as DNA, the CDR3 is TGTGCCAGCAGCCCTTCTCGGCCCATCCAGTTCTTC. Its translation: CASSPSRPIQFF.